The following is a T cell receptor (beta chain) sequence with its context. What it recognizes is unknown. TCRdb's copy holds only in-frame clones and misses some; the assay was immunoSEQ multiplex PCR. The sample has approximately 2.4 million clones, approximately 94% seen once. The sample belongs to a study of shared clonotypes between healthy human individuals. Notes on the study in general: Shared clonotypes across all four donors exceeded non-shared ones in generation probability.

Germline V gene data show CDR1 as SGHAT and CDR2 as FQDESV (reference sequence). The CDR3 covers 16 residues. V shed 3 bases and J 2 bases; nucleotides not matched to a gene: 6. The TCR was taken from a man younger than 35 in good health. The J gene is TRBJ2-2, the V gene TRBV11-1, with 7 bases fitting TRBD1. The sequenced sample consisted of naive CD4+ T cells sorted from blood. Subset: CD45RA+ positively selected. CDR3 DNA sequence: TGTGCCAGCAGCTTCCAGACAGGGACAAACACCGGGGAGCTGTTTTTT. Protein: CASSFQTGTNTGELFF.